The 26 T cell receptor beta chains listed next were all sequenced from one sample in a study of blood T cell repertoires in COVID-19. The assay was immunoSEQ multiplex PCR, and TCRdb's table has in-frame clones only and misses some. In the table there are 150,000 or so clones, around 80% of which are singletons. Sequenced sample: peripheral blood. These receptors originate from a woman aged 45-65 years with acute or convalescent COVID-19.

The CDR3 spells CASSRLSARGVSSSSGNTIYF. CDR3 nucleotides: TGTGCCAGCAGCCGACTCTCGGCCAGGGGAGTGAGTAGTTCATCTGGAAACACCATATATTTT. The chain employs TRBV7-6 and TRBJ1-3, with D possibly matching TRBD1 (6 bases). Germline V CDR1 and CDR2: SGHVS, FNYEAQ. V was clipped by 5 bases and J by 1 base, with 30 bases between them. The CDR3 has 21 amino acids.

This clone was counted between two and nine times. The V gene is TRBV5-4, the J gene TRBJ2-7, with D uncertain. There are 12 residues in the CDR3. Deletions cut 10 bases from V and 4 bases from J, with 15 bases between. Germline V gives CDR1 SGHNT, CDR2 YYREEE (reference sequence). CDR3 in DNA: TGTGCCTATCAGGAATTTTCGTACGAGCAGTACTTC. Protein: CAYQEFSYEQYF.

This chain connects TRBV24-1 to TRBJ2-7; 7 bases are a match to TRBD1. Germline V gene data show CDR1 as KGHDR and CDR2 as SFDVKD. The V gene end was trimmed by 0 bases and the J gene end by 3 bases; junction bases not matched to a gene: 1. The CDR3 has 14 amino acids. CDR3 DNA sequence: TGTGCCACCAGTGATTTGCGACAGGGCTACGAGCAGTACTTC. It specifies CATSDLRQGYEQYF.

This clone showed up just a few times. Other DNA sequences within the sample encode an identical CDR3. The rearrangement joins TRBV7-2 to TRBJ2-1, with 12 bases fitting TRBD2. The length of the CDR3 is 15 residues. Looked up from germline, CDR1 is SGHTA and CDR2 is FQGNSA. Losses at the gene ends were 5 bases for V and 4 bases for J; bases not matched to a gene: 3. The CDR3 region is CASSTTSGSYNEQFF. DNA of the CDR3: TGTGCCAGCAGCACGACTAGCGGGAGTTACAATGAGCAGTTCTTC.

This clone was counted a few times. The genes are TRBV24-1 and TRBJ2-2, with D possibly matching TRBD2 (6 bases). Germline V gene lookup returns CDR1 KGHDR and CDR2 SFDVKD. V gave up 9 bases and J gave up 5 bases, with 18 bases separating them. The CDR3 length is 15 residues. The CDR3 spells CATLPLTRLTGELFF. In nucleotides, the CDR3 is TGTGCCACCTTGCCCTTGACTAGATTAACCGGGGAGCTGTTTTTT.

V and J are TRBV12-3 or TRBV12-4 and TRBJ2-5; TRBD1 aligns across 8 bases. The CDR3 totals 13 residues. Trimming removed 1 base from V and 7 bases from J; junction bases left unmatched: 2. The CDR3 DNA follows: TGTGCCAGCAGTTTAGGGACAGGGACGACCCAGTACTTC. Encoded protein: CASSLGTGTTQYF.

The chain has TRBV3-1 (or the pseudogene TRBV3-2) and TRBJ2-7; a possible D gene is TRBD2 (6 bases). Germline V gene data show CDR1 as LGHDT and CDR2 as YNNKEL (reference sequence). CDR3 size: 13 residues. Trimming took off 4 bases at V and 0 bases at J, with 7 bases between the two ends. The CDR3 loop reads CASSRDFSYEQYF. As DNA, the CDR3 is TGTGCCAGCAGCCGGGACTTCTCCTACGAGCAGTACTTC.

The gene calls are TRBV6-5 and TRBJ2-1; D possibly corresponds to TRBD2 (5 bases). With 11 bases removed from V and 4 bases from J, the gap between germline ends came to 15 bases. This CDR3 region has 13 residues. The germline V gene has CDR1 MNHEY and CDR2 SVGAGI. CDR3 protein: CAAGGLWYNEQFF. The CDR3 bases are TGTGCCGCGGGTGGGCTCTGGTACAATGAGCAGTTCTTC.

The genes are TRBV19 and TRBJ1-2; D perhaps matches TRBD1 (6 bases). V was cut by 7 bases and J by 6 bases, with 15 bases left in between. CDR1 and CDR2 (germline): LNHDA, SQIVND (reference sequence). This CDR3 is 13 amino acids long. The CDR3 spells CASTLGGVNGYTF. In DNA, the CDR3 is TGTGCCAGTACCCTAGGGGGTGTTAATGGCTACACCTTC. The whole variable domain, filled in from reference TRBV19 and TRBJ1-2, reads DGGITQSPKYLFRKEGQNVTLSCEQNLNHDAMYWYRQDPGQGLRLIYYSQIVNDFQKGDIAEGYSVSREKKESFPLTVTSAQKNPTAFYLCASTLGGVNGYTFGSGTRLTVV.

The J gene is TRBJ2-7, the V gene TRBV11-2; 7 bases line up with TRBD2. V lost 4 bases to trimming and J lost 5 bases; unmatched junction nucleotides: 23. CDR1 SGHAT and CDR2 FQNNGV come from the germline V gene. The CDR3 extends over 19 amino acids. CDR3 bases: TGTGCCAGCAGCTCGCACCCGGCCGGGAACGGGAGGACTAGTGACGAGCAGTACTTC. Translating gives CASSSHPAGNGRTSDEQYF.

The count of this clone is one. In DNA, the CDR3 is TGCGCCAGCAGCCAAGACAGGGGCGGCTATGGCTACACCTTC. Amino acid sequence: CASSQDRGGYGYTF. The chain combines TRBV4-3 with TRBJ1-2, with D tentatively TRBD1 (6 bases). V was cut by 0 bases and J by 4 bases, with 9 bases left in between. Germline CDR1 LGHNA, CDR2 YSLEER. This CDR3 is 14 amino acids long.

The chain joins TRBV2 to TRBJ1-1; D ambiguous. Trimming removed 6 bases from V and 1 base from J, with 9 bases in between. CDR1 is SNHLY, CDR2 FYNNEI, per germline. CDR3 length: 13 amino acids. The CDR3 here is CASSLDKNTEAFF. CDR3 in DNA: TGTGCCAGCAGCTTAGACAAGAACACTGAAGCTTTCTTT.

The CDR3 coding sequence is TGTGCCAGCAGTTTATTAGTGCTTTCGAACACCGGGGAGCTGTTTTTT. Translated, it gives CASSLLVLSNTGELFF. The genes are TRBV28 and TRBJ2-2; D uncertain. Between the trimmed V and J ends, which lost 1 base and 0 bases, there was a span of 9 bases. The CDR3 has 16 amino acids. CDR1 MDHEN and CDR2 SYDVKM come from the germline V gene.

The chain links TRBV7-9 to TRBJ1-6; TRBD1 matches 7 bases. Germline V lookup: CDR1 SEHNR, CDR2 FQNEAQ (reference sequence). The CDR3 totals 12 residues. CDR3 in amino acids: CASGQENSPLHF. The CDR3 bases are TGTGCTAGCGGACAGGAGAATTCACCCCTCCACTTT.

The chain couples TRBV29-1 to TRBJ1-2; TRBD1 matches at 7 bases. Per the germline V gene, CDR1 is SQVTM and CDR2 is ANQGSEA. This CDR3 is 12 amino acids long. The V segment lost 5 bases and the J segment 3 bases; nucleotides outside the gene matches: 3. The CDR3 DNA is TGCAGCGTTTTGGACAGGTACTATGGCTACACCTTC. Protein product: CSVLDRYYGYTF.

The chain joins TRBV3-1 (or the pseudogene TRBV3-2) to TRBJ2-7, with TRBD2 identical over 12 bases. V dropped 0 bases and J dropped 6; count of bases not matched to a gene: 6. The germline V gene encodes CDR1 LGHDT and CDR2 YNNKEL (reference sequence). The CDR3 totals 16 residues. The CDR3 DNA reads TGTGCCAGCAGCCAAGATAGACTAGCGGGAGCTTCCGAGCAGTACTTC. Translation gives CASSQDRLAGASEQYF.

This chain joins TRBV28 and TRBJ2-7; a weak D match, TRBD2 (6 bases). Germline values: CDR1 MDHEN, CDR2 SYDVKM. V dropped 3 bases and J dropped 3 bases, with 24 bases sitting between them. The CDR3 is 18 residues long. The CDR3 DNA is TGTGCCAGCAGTTTGCCCGGGAGAAGGGGCTCGGGCTACTACGAGCAGTACTTC. As protein: CASSLPGRRGSGYYEQYF.

V is TRBV6-6 and J is TRBJ2-7, with D uncertain. The length of the CDR3 is 14 residues. V was trimmed by 5 bases and J by 2 bases, leaving 13 bases between them. Germline V gene sequence: CDR1 MNHNY, CDR2 SVGAGI (reference sequence). CDR3 sequence: CASSTVTTTYEQYF. In nucleotides, the CDR3 is TGTGCCAGCAGTACCGTGACGACAACCTACGAGCAGTACTTC.

The V and J genes are TRBV19 and TRBJ2-7, with D perhaps TRBD2 (6 bases). The V and J ends lost 3 bases and 3 bases respectively, with 15 bases between them. CDR3 length: 15 amino acids. In germline, CDR1 is LNHDA, CDR2 SQIVND (reference sequence). CDR3 DNA: TGTGCCAGTAGTATGGAGGGAATTGGCGGCTACGAGCAGTACTTC. Its protein is CASSMEGIGGYEQYF. Full variable domain (outside the CDR3, taken from reference TRBV19 and TRBJ2-7): DGGITQSPKYLFRKEGQNVTLSCEQNLNHDAMYWYRQDPGQGLRLIYYSQIVNDFQKGDIAEGYSVSREKKESFPLTVTSAQKNPTAFYLCASSMEGIGGYEQYFGPGTRLTVT.

The rearrangement uses TRBV3-1 (or the pseudogene TRBV3-2) and TRBJ2-3, with a tentative D call TRBD2 (5 bases). Per germline, CDR1 LGHDT and CDR2 YNNKEL (reference sequence). This CDR3 spans 13 amino acids. Trimming took 1 base from V and 4 from J, leaving 6 bases between them. CDR3 bases: TGTGCCAGCAGCCAAGGGGAGCCAGATACGCAGTATTTT. It codes for CASSQGEPDTQYF.

In its sample, this clone was seen once. Other DNA sequences within the sample encode an identical CDR3. CDR3 nucleotides: TGTGCCAGTAGTACGGGACAGGGGCACACTGAAGCTTTCTTT. This translates into CASSTGQGHTEAFF. This sequence joins TRBV19 and TRBJ1-1; 10 nucleotides line up with TRBD1. This CDR3 comprises 14 residues. CDR1 and CDR2 from the germline V gene are LNHDA and SQIVND (reference sequence). With 4 bases clipped from V and 3 bases from J, the junction kept 2 bases outside the gene matches.

This clone was seen a few times. The chain links TRBV27 to TRBJ2-7, with 8 bases fitting TRBD1. J was trimmed by 7 bases and V by 6 bases; bases with no gene match: 11. The CDR3 is made up of 14 amino acids. Germline values: CDR1 MNHEY, CDR2 SMNVEV (reference sequence). The CDR3 DNA follows: TGTGCCAGCAGCCTATTTACACAGGGGGATGAGCAGTACTTC. Protein: CASSLFTQGDEQYF.

The chain couples TRBV5-4 to TRBJ2-5; 7 bases are a match to TRBD2. The germline gives CDR1 SGHNT, CDR2 YYREEE (reference sequence). CDR3 length: 16 amino acids. Trimming at V came to 7 bases and at J to 1 base, leaving 13 bases not matched to a gene. The CDR3 here is CASSPRSGATQETQYF. CDR3 bases: TGTGCCAGCTCCCCTAGGAGCGGGGCTACCCAAGAGACCCAGTACTTC.

The CDR3 here is CASSQAAGQGYGYTF. CDR3 nucleotide sequence: TGTGCCAGCAGCCAAGCCGCGGGACAGGGCTATGGCTACACCTTC. The V and J genes are TRBV3-1 (or the pseudogene TRBV3-2) and TRBJ1-2, with 9 nucleotides matching TRBD1. CDR3 size: 15 residues. Germline CDR1 and CDR2: LGHDT and YNNKEL (reference sequence). J was trimmed by 4 bases and V by 1 base; bases with no gene match: 4.

J is TRBJ2-7 and V is TRBV3-1 (or the pseudogene TRBV3-2), with a possible D match to TRBD1 (6 bases). CDR3 length: 15 amino acids. Germline V gives CDR1 LGHDT, CDR2 YNNKEL (reference sequence). With 0 bases removed from V and 4 bases from J, the gap between germline ends came to 13 bases. DNA for the CDR3: TGTGCCAGCAGCCAAGATTGGCAGGGGCCTTACGAGCAGTACTTC. Protein product: CASSQDWQGPYEQYF.

The rearrangement uses TRBV12-5 and TRBJ2-5, with a possible D match to TRBD1 (5 bases). The CDR3 loop spans 14 amino acids. Germline CDR1 and CDR2: LGHNT and FRNRAP. Between the trimmed V and J ends, which lost 2 bases and 7 bases, there was a span of 14 bases. This CDR3 is CASGLSTGEGTQYF. CDR3 DNA: TGTGCTAGTGGTTTGAGTACAGGCGAAGGGACCCAGTACTTC.